These 9 T cell receptor beta chains came from one sample sequenced in a study of T cells in localized non-small cell lung cancer. Sequencing used immunoSEQ multiplex PCR; TCRdb keeps in-frame clones, though not all of them. Among 20,000 to 30,000 clones listed, about 88% were seen once. This specimen consisted of peripheral blood, obtained before any cancer treatment. Every receptor here comes from a female donor over 55 with stage I lung adenocarcinoma.

The V gene is TRBV15, the J gene TRBJ1-2; TRBD1 matches 8 bases. This CDR3 region has 14 residues. Germline lookup yields CDR1 LNHNV and CDR2 YYDKDF (reference sequence). The ends lost 3 bases at V and 8 bases at J; junction bases unmatched: 8. This CDR3 is CATSRAGQGYGYTF. The CDR3 nucleotides read TGTGCCACCAGCAGGGCTGGACAGGGATACGGCTACACCTTC.

This chain joins TRBV7-9 and TRBJ1-2; 7 positions agree with TRBD1. The CDR3 contains 16 residues. Germline loops: CDR1 SEHNR, CDR2 FQNEAQ (reference sequence). Germline trimming cut 1 base from V and 0 bases from J; bases unmatched to any gene: 5. CDR3 region: CASSLGGQEANYGYTF. The CDR3 nucleotides read TGTGCCAGCAGCTTAGGCGGACAGGAAGCTAACTATGGCTACACCTTC. Full variable domain (missing parts from reference TRBV7-9 and TRBJ1-2): DTGVSQNPRHKITKRGQNVTFRCDPISEHNRLYWYRQTLGQGPEFLTYFQNEAQLEKSRLLSDRFSAERPKGSFSTLEIQRTEQGDSAMYLCASSLGGQEANYGYTFGSGTRLTVV.

CDR3 sequence: CASSLAGYNAEAFF. CDR3 nucleotides: TGTGCCAGCAGCTTAGCCGGGTATAACGCTGAAGCTTTCTTT. The V gene is TRBV11-3, the J gene TRBJ1-1; no clear D. V lost 1 base and J lost 6, with 12 bases in between. This CDR3 has 14 amino acids. Germline CDR1 reads SGHNT; CDR2 reads YENEEA.

This clone has only one observation. The chain uses TRBV29-1 and TRBJ2-5; TRBD2 might be the D (6 bases). The CDR3 has 16 amino acids. Germline V gene lookup returns CDR1 SQVTM and CDR2 ANQGSEA. Trimming took 1 base from V and 2 from J, leaving 17 bases between them. CDR3 coding DNA: TGCAGCGTTGAAGGGCATCGGGGTGGAGGGCAAGAGACCCAGTACTTC. Translating gives CSVEGHRGGGQETQYF.

In this sample, this clone turned up once. The chain links TRBV5-1 to TRBJ2-5; D ambiguous. The germline gives CDR1 SGHRS, CDR2 YFSETQ. The V gene lost 0 bases and the J gene lost 3 bases, with 3 bases spanning the gap. The length of the CDR3 is 12 residues. The CDR3 bases are TGCGCCAGCAGCTTGGTTAAAGAGACCCAGTACTTC. Translated: CASSLVKETQYF. The full variable domain, its missing parts supplied by reference TRBV5-1 and TRBJ2-5, is KAGVTQTPRYLIKTRGQQVTLSCSPISGHRSVSWYQQTPGQGLQFLFEYFSETQRNKGNFPGRFSGRQFSNSRSEMNVSTLELGDSALYLCASSLVKETQYFGPGTRLLVL.

This clone was detected a few times. The rearrangement joins TRBV5-4 to TRBJ1-2; 10 bases agree with TRBD1. The CDR3 is made up of 14 amino acids. CDR1 is SGHNT, CDR2 YYREEE, per germline (reference sequence). V lost 4 bases to trimming and J lost 8 bases; unmatched junction nucleotides: 8. CDR3 residues: CASSLSGQGLGYTF. In DNA form, the CDR3 reads TGTGCCAGCAGCCTATCGGGACAGGGGTTAGGCTACACCTTC.

The chain uses TRBV5-5 and TRBJ2-7; weak D call: TRBD1 (6 bases). Germline CDR1 SGHKS, CDR2 YYEKEE (reference sequence). The CDR3 has 14 amino acids. The V and J ends lost 0 bases and 2 bases respectively, with 9 bases between them. In nucleotides, the CDR3 is TGTGCCAGCAGCTTGGGAGGGGGTACCTACGAGCAGTACTTC. Amino acid sequence: CASSLGGGTYEQYF.

This chain joins TRBV9 and TRBJ2-5; tentatively, D is TRBD2 (5 bases). CDR1 SGDLS and CDR2 YYNGEE come from the germline V gene. V shed 4 bases and J shed 5 bases, with 18 bases lying between them. The CDR3 runs 15 residues. The CDR3 coding sequence is TGTGCCAGCAGCTCGAGCCCCCGTACGGGGGAGACCCAGTACTTC. Residues: CASSSSPRTGETQYF.

The CDR3 bases are TGCGCCAGCAGCTTGTATAGCAGGGCTAACACTGAAGCTTTCTTT. It codes for CASSLYSRANTEAFF. J is TRBJ1-1 and V is TRBV5-1; maybe TRBD1 (5 bases). CDR3 length: 15 amino acids. The germline V gene has CDR1 SGHRS and CDR2 YFSETQ. Trimming shortened V by 1 base and J by 2 bases, and 12 bases separated the two germline ends. The complete variable domain, with remaining parts taken from reference TRBV5-1 and TRBJ1-1, reads KAGVTQTPRYLIKTRGQQVTLSCSPISGHRSVSWYQQTPGQGLQFLFEYFSETQRNKGNFPGRFSGRQFSNSRSEMNVSTLELGDSALYLCASSLYSRANTEAFFGQGTRLTVV.